The clone carrying this T cell receptor (beta chain) was seen at least ten times. The record originates from a study of human T cells and chemical hapten exposure. MiXCR was run by TCRdb on the RACE reads, yielding one entry per CDR3 protein. The sample carries fewer than 500,000 distinct CDR3 sequences, approximately 4.4% recorded once. Described time point: patch test 1, 2 weeks after DPC sensitization. Treatment in this sample: therapeutic diphenylcyclopropenone sensitization with weekly scalp DPC. Germline CDR1 is DFQATT and CDR2 is SNEGSKA (reference sequence). There are 14 residues in the CDR3. Trimming cost V 1 base and J 5 bases; bases outside gene matches: 6.

The clonotype was recovered from a woman in her forties or fifties with alopecia areata. Some clones in this sample may be carry-over from other donors' samples. This specimen was whole blood, taken in connection with sensitization to the hapten diphenylcyclopropenone (DPC). This sequence joins TRBV20-1 and TRBJ2-3; 7 nucleotides match TRBD2. The chain's CDR3 is CSARVPAGRDTQYF. DNA of the CDR3: TGCAGTGCTAGAGTTCCAGCGGGGAGAGATACGCAGTATTTT.